This entry concerns a single TCR beta chain. Its antigen is still unknown. The assay was immunoSEQ multiplex PCR, and TCRdb's table has in-frame clones only and misses some. The table includes about 1,600 clones, roughly 19% detected once. The data belong to a study of T cells in localized non-small cell lung cancer. Study-wide findings and caveats: A median of about 60 of the top 100 tumor clones appeared in adjacent lung, which was paired and uninvolved. Tumor showed lower T cell clonality than uninvolved adjacent lung, where it was highest.

J gave up 0 bases and V 9 bases, and 14 bases lay outside the gene matches. The germline V gene has CDR1 SGDLS and CDR2 YYNGEE. The CDR3 has 18 residues. The chain employs TRBV9 and TRBJ2-1, with 11 bases lining up with TRBD2. The origin of this receptor is an older female donor with stage I lung adenocarcinoma. The input for sequencing was normal lung tissue next to the tumor, taken before any cancer treatment. The CDR3 spells CANRGLAGGKSSYNEQFF. For the CDR3, the DNA is TGTGCCAACCGCGGGCTAGCGGGGGGAAAAAGCTCCTACAATGAGCAGTTCTTC.